This is a list of T cell receptor beta chains from one sample in a study of T cells in Graves' hyperthyroidism and ophthalmopathy. Via MiXCR, TCRdb re-called the multiplex PCR reads, giving one row per CDR3 protein. The data show some 700,000 distinct CDR3 sequences, around 15% seen once. The sample was blood. The receptors come from a man aged 50 or older with Graves' hyperthyroidism. CDR3s include the opening cysteine and the closing phenylalanine or tryptophan. The D gene is left open where the match is weak. Size tells how often a clone was seen (once, few, many) or the class of an expanded clone, and some rows leave it out.

CDR3: CASSESLGGDYGYTF; DNA: TGCGCCAGCAGTGAGAGTCTTGGCGGTGACTATGGCTACACCTTC; V: TRBV10-1; size: .; D: .; J: TRBJ1-2
CDR3: CASSGTGALKNIQYF; DNA: TGTGCCAGTAGTGGGACAGGGGCGCTAAAAAACATTCAGTACTTC; V: TRBV19; size: .; D: TRBD1; J: TRBJ2-4
CDR3: CASGVEVSSNQPQHF; DNA: TGTGCCAGCGGGGTGGAGGTGAGTAGCAATCAGCCCCAGCATTTT; V: TRBV14; size: few; D: .; J: TRBJ1-5
CDR3: CASSHYRVFLGTDTQYF; DNA: TGTGCCAGCAGTCACTACAGGGTTTTCCTCGGCACAGATACGCAGTATTTT; V: TRBV6-5; size: .; D: .; J: TRBJ2-3
CDR3: CSARDTLTDTQYF; DNA: TGCAGTGCTAGAGATACGCTCACAGATACGCAGTATTTT; V: TRBV20-1; size: many; D: .; J: TRBJ2-3
CDR3: CASTPEATNEKLFF; DNA: TGTGCCAGCACTCCGGAGGCGACTAATGAAAAACTGTTTTTT; V: TRBV2; size: many; D: .; J: TRBJ1-4
CDR3: CASSLDQAGVGEQFF; DNA: TGTGCCAGCAGTTTAGACCAAGCGGGAGTGGGTGAGCAGTTCTTC; V: TRBV28; size: .; D: TRBD2; J: TRBJ2-1
CDR3: CAWSVQGTEAFF; DNA: TGTGCCTGGAGTGTGCAGGGAACTGAAGCTTTCTTT; V: TRBV30; size: many; D: .; J: TRBJ1-1
CDR3: CSASGPPRDTEAFF; DNA: TGCAGTGCCTCGGGGCCACCGAGGGACACTGAAGCTTTCTTT; V: TRBV20-1; size: .; D: .; J: TRBJ1-1
CDR3: CARSGDTEAFF; DNA: TGTGCCAGATCAGGGGACACTGAAGCTTTCTTT; V: TRBV2; size: few; D: .; J: TRBJ1-1
CDR3: CAISPGLAAPYEQYF; DNA: TGTGCCATCAGCCCAGGACTAGCGGCGCCCTACGAGCAGTACTTC; V: TRBV10-3; size: many; D: TRBD2; J: TRBJ2-7
CDR3: CASSPRPTEVETQYF; DNA: TGTGCCAGCAGCCCCCGTCCGACAGAGGTGGAAACCCAGTACTTC; V: TRBV7-8; size: .; D: .; J: TRBJ2-5
CDR3: CASSEARMDWETQYF; DNA: TGTGCCAGCAGTGAAGCGCGGATGGATTGGGAGACCCAGTACTTC; V: TRBV6-1; size: .; D: .; J: TRBJ2-5
CDR3: CASSQGIGTGSYEQYF; DNA: TGCGCCAGCAGCCAAGGTATAGGGACAGGGAGTTACGAGCAGTACTTC; V: TRBV4-1; size: .; D: TRBD1; J: TRBJ2-7
CDR3: CASSEEWVWHYEQYF; DNA: TGTGCCAGCAGTGAAGAATGGGTATGGCACTACGAGCAGTACTTC; V: TRBV6-1; size: few; D: .; J: TRBJ2-7
CDR3: CASSQGGQIETQYF; DNA: TGTGCCAGCAGCCAAGGAGGGCAGATAGAGACCCAGTACTTC; V: TRBV4-2; size: .; D: .; J: TRBJ2-5
CDR3: CASSLEQPNEKLFF; DNA: TGCGCCAGCAGCTTGGAACAGCCTAATGAAAAACTGTTTTTT; V: TRBV5-1; size: many; D: .; J: TRBJ1-4
CDR3: CASSSILAGEYEQYF; DNA: TGTGCCAGCAGTTCTATTCTAGCGGGAGAATACGAGCAGTACTTC; V: TRBV27; size: many; D: TRBD2; J: TRBJ2-7
CDR3: CASSLVGGRGNYGYTF; DNA: TGTGCCAGCAGTTTAGTCGGGGGAAGGGGAAACTATGGCTACACCTTC; V: TRBV28; size: few; D: .; J: TRBJ1-2
CDR3: CSVDAREETQYF; DNA: TGCAGCGTTGATGCCAGAGAAGAGACCCAGTACTTC; V: TRBV29-1; size: many; D: .; J: TRBJ2-5
CDR3: CASSTGVGGRPYNEQFF; DNA: TGTGCCAGTAGTACCGGGGTCGGCGGGAGGCCCTACAATGAGCAGTTCTTC; V: TRBV19; size: many; D: TRBD2; J: TRBJ2-1
CDR3: CASSSNVGNTIYF; DNA: TGTGCCAGCAGCTCGAACGTTGGAAACACCATATATTTT; V: TRBV7-2; size: .; D: .; J: TRBJ1-3
CDR3: CASSTSGSIEETQYF; DNA: TGTGCCAGCAGTACTAGCGGGAGTATTGAAGAGACCCAGTACTTC; V: TRBV28; size: .; D: TRBD2; J: TRBJ2-5
CDR3: CASSGGLARYYEQYF; DNA: TGTGCCAGCAGTGGGGGACTAGCGAGATACTACGAGCAGTACTTC; V: TRBV2; size: .; D: TRBD2; J: TRBJ2-7
CDR3: CASIPGTTISYNEQFF; DNA: TGTGCCAGCATTCCGGGGACTACCATTTCCTACAATGAGCAGTTCTTC; V: TRBV12-3/TRBV12-4; size: many; D: TRBD2; J: TRBJ2-1
CDR3: CASSVEGTSNSPLHF; DNA: TGTGCCAGCAGCGTAGAGGGGACAAGTAATTCACCCCTCCACTTT; V: TRBV9; size: many; D: .; J: TRBJ1-6
CDR3: CASSPWTSGTDTQYF; DNA: TGTGCCAGCAGCCCATGGACTAGCGGCACAGATACGCAGTATTTT; V: TRBV9; size: many; D: TRBD2; J: TRBJ2-3
CDR3: CASSMRGVGELFF; DNA: TGTGCCAGCAGCATGCGGGGGGTCGGGGAGCTGTTTTTT; V: TRBV28; size: many; D: TRBD2; J: TRBJ2-2
CDR3: CSVEVGRGGPYNEQFF; DNA: TGCAGCGTTGAAGTGGGCCGGGGGGGCCCCTACAATGAGCAGTTCTTC; V: TRBV29-1; size: many; D: TRBD2; J: TRBJ2-1
CDR3: CASSLAGNTEAFF; DNA: TGTGCCAGCAGTTTAGCTGGGAACACTGAAGCTTTCTTT; V: TRBV5-1; size: many; D: .; J: TRBJ1-1
CDR3: CASTIGNPNYGYTF; DNA: TGTGCCAGCACCATCGGTAATCCTAACTATGGCTACACCTTC; V: TRBV12-3/TRBV12-4; size: many; D: .; J: TRBJ1-2
CDR3: CASSPARGSTDTQYF; DNA: TGTGCCAGCAGTCCCGCTAGGGGGAGCACAGATACGCAGTATTTT; V: TRBV6-1; size: many; D: .; J: TRBJ2-3
CDR3: CASSEYRVGERETQYF; DNA: TGTGCCAGCAGTGAATATAGGGTTGGGGAGAGAGAGACCCAGTACTTC; V: TRBV25-1; size: .; D: .; J: TRBJ2-5
CDR3: CASSLTPRGTDQPQHF; DNA: TGTGCCAGCAGCTTAACGCCCAGGGGGACCGATCAGCCCCAGCATTTT; V: TRBV7-3; size: few; D: TRBD1; J: TRBJ1-5
CDR3: CASSYYYSGQTEAFF; DNA: TGTGCCAGCAGTTACTACTACAGTGGGCAAACTGAAGCTTTCTTT; V: TRBV6-8; size: few; D: .; J: TRBJ1-1
CDR3: CASSDPGQGRNEQYF; DNA: TGTGCCAGCAGCGACCCGGGACAGGGGAGAAACGAGCAGTACTTC; V: TRBV28; size: many; D: TRBD1; J: TRBJ2-7
CDR3: CASSSAGTGDTDTQYF; DNA: TGTGCCAGCAGTTCCGCCGGGACAGGTGACACAGATACGCAGTATTTT; V: TRBV28; size: many; D: TRBD1; J: TRBJ2-3
CDR3: CASSRDRGVYEQYF; DNA: TGTGCCAGCTCCCGGGACAGGGGGGTGTACGAGCAGTACTTC; V: TRBV28; size: many; D: TRBD1; J: TRBJ2-7
CDR3: CASEDAAGAGNEQFF; DNA: TGTGCCAGCGAAGATGCGGCGGGGGCCGGCAATGAGCAGTTCTTC; V: TRBV25-1; size: few; D: .; J: TRBJ2-1
CDR3: CASSPRDSSRTNEKLFF; DNA: TGTGCCAGCTCACCAAGGGACTCATCGAGGACTAATGAAAAACTGTTTTTT; V: TRBV18; size: .; D: .; J: TRBJ1-4
CDR3: CASSHAGTAYEQYF; DNA: TGCGCCAGCAGCCACGCCGGGACGGCCTACGAGCAGTACTTC; V: TRBV5-1; size: .; D: .; J: TRBJ2-7
CDR3: CSAGTGGLGNIQYF; DNA: TGCAGTGCTGGGACAGGGGGATTGGGGAACATTCAGTACTTC; V: TRBV20-1; size: .; D: TRBD1; J: TRBJ2-4
CDR3: CASSDNSGYNEQFF; DNA: TGTGCCAGCAGTGATAATAGCGGCTACAATGAGCAGTTCTTC; V: TRBV9; size: .; D: .; J: TRBJ2-1
CDR3: CASSLSLGTGDTQYF; DNA: TGTGCCAGCAGCTTATCACTGGGTACGGGGGATACGCAGTATTTT; V: TRBV7-2; size: .; D: .; J: TRBJ2-3
CDR3: CASSYQGQTNTGELFF; DNA: TGTGCCAGCAGTTACCAGGGACAGACGAACACCGGGGAGCTGTTTTTT; V: TRBV6-2/TRBV6-3; size: .; D: TRBD1; J: TRBJ2-2
CDR3: CASRQPRGGYYGYTF; DNA: TGTGCCAGCAGACAACCCCGGGGGGGGTATTATGGCTACACCTTC; V: TRBV27; size: many; D: .; J: TRBJ1-2
CDR3: CAIIGGAFEAFF; DNA: TGTGCCATCATAGGGGGGGCGTTTGAAGCTTTCTTT; V: TRBV28; size: many; D: .; J: TRBJ1-1
CDR3: CAGSFLSYNEQFF; DNA: TGTGCCGGCAGTTTTCTATCCTACAATGAGCAGTTCTTC; V: TRBV28; size: .; D: .; J: TRBJ2-1
CDR3: CASSAAGGGIQPQHF; DNA: TGTGCCAGCAGCGCCGCGGGGGGTGGTATTCAGCCCCAGCATTTT; V: TRBV2; size: many; D: .; J: TRBJ1-5
CDR3: CAWSIGTSGQETQYF; DNA: TGTGCCTGGAGTATCGGGACTAGCGGACAAGAGACCCAGTACTTC; V: TRBV30; size: .; D: TRBD2; J: TRBJ2-5
CDR3: CASSFTGIADTQYF; DNA: TGTGCCAGCAGTTTCACAGGGATCGCCGATACGCAGTATTTT; V: TRBV28; size: many; D: .; J: TRBJ2-3
CDR3: CASSSDREYTDTQYF; DNA: TGTGCCAGCAGTTCGGACAGGGAGTACACAGATACGCAGTATTTT; V: TRBV27; size: .; D: TRBD1; J: TRBJ2-3